The 18 T cell receptor beta chains listed next were all sequenced from one sample in a study of cytomegalovirus exposure and HLA in healthy donors. With 60 Vbeta and 13 Jbeta primers, the PCR was carried out. The protocol was immunoSEQ multiplex PCR, while the TCRdb copy is restricted to in-frame clones and leaves out a portion. The sample lists roughly 110,000 clones; roughly 77% were seen once. Specimen: PBMCs. The receptors come from a man between 40 and 49 years old in good health and CMV-seronegative.

V is TRBV5-1 and J is TRBJ2-3, with D maybe TRBD1 (6 bases). The ends were cut back, 0 bases at V and 2 bases at J, with 19 bases in the middle. CDR3 length: 18 residues. Per the germline V gene, CDR1 is SGHRS and CDR2 is YFSETQ. CDR3 region: CASSLAQGKLAHTDTQYF. CDR3 nucleotides: TGCGCCAGCAGCTTGGCCCAGGGGAAGCTAGCTCACACAGATACGCAGTATTTT.

The J gene is TRBJ2-5, the V gene TRBV4-1, with D tentatively TRBD1 (5 bases). V was cut by 0 bases and J by 1 base, with 9 bases left in between. The CDR3 is made up of 15 amino acids. Germline-derived CDR1 and CDR2 are MGHRA and YSYEKL. CDR3 sequence: CASSQDETAQETQYF. The CDR3 DNA is TGCGCCAGCAGCCAAGATGAGACAGCCCAAGAGACCCAGTACTTC.

This clone occurred once. The CDR3 sequence: CASSENRGANTEAFF. The CDR3 nucleotides read TGTGCCAGCAGCGAGAACAGGGGGGCAAACACTGAAGCTTTCTTT. The chain links TRBV5-4 to TRBJ1-1, with TRBD1 matching over 8 bases. Germline assignment: CDR1 SGHNT and CDR2 YYREEE (reference sequence). V was pared by 4 bases and J by 2 bases, with 7 bases of the junction left unmatched. The CDR3 is 15 residues long.

The rearrangement links TRBV7-8 to TRBJ2-7; 9 nucleotides align to TRBD1. Germline V gives CDR1 SGHVS, CDR2 FQNEAQ. V shed 4 bases, J shed 3 bases, and the junction held 7 bases outside the gene matches. This CDR3 contains 15 residues. The CDR3 reads CASSSREDRGYEQYF. CDR3 DNA: TGTGCCAGCAGCTCCAGGGAGGACAGGGGCTACGAGCAGTACTTC. Using reference TRBV7-8 and TRBJ2-7 for the parts outside the CDR3, the full variable domain is GAGVSQSPRYKVAKRGQDVALRCDPISGHVSLFWYQQALGQGPEFLTYFQNEAQLDKSGLPSDRFFAERPEGSVSTLKIQRTQQEDSAVYLCASSSREDRGYEQYFGPGTRLTVT.

On this clone: Germline and junction disagree at one end, which may indicate a read error. V and J are TRBV5-6 and TRBJ2-1, with 10 bases lining up with TRBD1. There are 14 residues in the CDR3. Germline assignment: CDR1 SGHDT and CDR2 YYEEEE. The CDR3 loop is CASSQGQGWNEQFF. CDR3 in DNA: TGCGCCAGCAGCCAGGGACAGGGGTGGAATGAGCAGTTCTTC.

This sequence joins TRBV5-6 and TRBJ2-5; D not resolved. There are 14 residues in the CDR3. Germline values: CDR1 SGHDT, CDR2 YYEEEE. V gave up 0 bases and J gave up 5 bases, with 11 bases separating them. In DNA form, the CDR3 reads TGTGCCAGCAGCTTGGCTACAGTAGAGGAGACCCAGTACTTC. The encoded protein is CASSLATVEETQYF.

The rearrangement uses TRBV7-3 and TRBJ2-3, with 10 nucleotides matching TRBD2. Germline values: CDR1 SGHTA, CDR2 FQGTGA. This CDR3 spans 15 amino acids. J lost 1 base, V lost 5 bases, and 3 bases had no gene match. CDR3 residues: CASSAGLAGTDTQYF. In DNA form, the CDR3 reads TGTGCCAGCAGCGCCGGACTAGCGGGCACAGATACGCAGTATTTT.

This clone was seen only once. The chain is built from TRBV4-1 and TRBJ1-2, with D uncertain. The length of the CDR3 is 14 residues. The ends were cut back, 7 bases at V and 0 bases at J, with 12 bases in the middle. In germline, CDR1 is MGHRA, CDR2 YSYEKL. The CDR3, as DNA: TGCGCCAGCACACAGCTCTGGGCTAACTATGGCTACACCTTC. Encoded protein: CASTQLWANYGYTF.

The J gene is TRBJ1-2, the V gene TRBV5-6, with a tentative D call TRBD1 (6 bases). CDR3 length: 13 amino acids. V lost 3 bases and J lost 8, with 14 bases in between. The germline gives CDR1 SGHDT, CDR2 YYEEEE. The CDR3 DNA reads TGTGCCAGCAGCTCAACAGGGTTGGAAGGCTACACCTTC. It translates to CASSSTGLEGYTF.

CDR3 DNA: TGTGCCAGCACCGGGACAATAGATAATTCACCCCTCCACTTT. Residues: CASTGTIDNSPLHF. The chain carries TRBV6-1 and TRBJ1-6, with TRBD1 as a possible D gene (6 bases). This CDR3 comprises 14 residues. V lost 7 bases and J 5 bases, leaving 12 bases between the germline ends. Germline loops: CDR1 MNHNS, CDR2 SASEGT.

This clone was seen only a few times. The rearrangement joins TRBV11-2 to TRBJ2-5; 7 bases agree with TRBD1. This CDR3 has 12 amino acids. The V gene's germline CDR1 is SGHAT and CDR2 FQNNGV. J lost 13 bases, V lost 5 bases, and 10 bases had no gene match. In DNA, the CDR3 is TGTGCCAGCAGCCGAGACAGGGAAAGAATGTACTTC. It specifies CASSRDRERMYF. Variable domain in full (rest from reference TRBV11-2 and TRBJ2-5): EAGVAQSPRYKIIEKRQSVAFWCNPISGHATLYWYQQILGQGPKLLIQFQNNGVVDDSQLPKDRFSAERLKGVDSTLKIQPAKLEDSAVYLCASSRDRERMYFGPGTRLLVL.

J is TRBJ1-4 and V is TRBV7-2, with TRBD1 matching 8 bases. Germline trimming cut 5 bases from V and 8 bases from J; bases unmatched to any gene: 4. This CDR3 contains 13 residues. CDR1 SGHTA and CDR2 FQGNSA come from the germline V gene. The CDR3, as DNA: TGTGCCAGCAGCCGACAGGGGAACGAAAAACTGTTTTTT. This sequence encodes CASSRQGNEKLFF.

The chain has TRBV12-5 and TRBJ1-1, with a tentative D call TRBD1 (5 bases). Germline V gene sequence: CDR1 LGHNT, CDR2 FRNRAP. The V gene lost 7 bases and the J gene lost 4 bases, with 16 bases spanning the gap. The CDR3 runs 14 residues. The CDR3 nucleotides read TGTGCTAGTGCCTCCGGACACTCCGTCACTGAAGCTTTCTTT. Translating it yields CASASGHSVTEAFF.

The rearrangement joins TRBV10-3 to TRBJ1-5; no clear D. V was shortened by 0 bases and J by 2 bases, with 11 bases between the two germline ends. Germline-derived CDR1 and CDR2 are ENHRY and SYGVKD. The CDR3 loop spans 16 amino acids. CDR3 nucleotide sequence: TGTGCCATCAGTGAGTCGACGCGGGGAGGCAATCAGCCCCAGCATTTT. Translated: CAISESTRGGNQPQHF.

The V and J genes are TRBV2 and TRBJ1-1, with D possibly being TRBD1 (5 bases). CDR3 length: 14 residues. CDR1 and CDR2 (germline): SNHLY, FYNNEI. The V end lost 11 bases, the J end lost 4 bases, and 20 bases lay between the germline ends. The CDR3 nucleotides are TGTGCCGGACAAAGCCGGGGGGGAAGCACTGAAGCTTTCTTT. Its protein is CAGQSRGGSTEAFF.

The V and J genes are TRBV19 and TRBJ1-5; D possibly corresponds to TRBD1 (5 bases). V lost 6 bases and J lost 3, with 9 bases in between. The germline CDR1 and CDR2 sequences are LNHDA and SQIVND (reference sequence). This CDR3 contains 13 residues. CDR3 sequence (DNA): TGTGCCAGTAGAACAGGTGTCAATCAGCCCCAGCATTTT. It codes for CASRTGVNQPQHF.

This clone was recorded once. V and J are TRBV10-2 and TRBJ2-3; tentative D call: TRBD1 (6 bases). The CDR3 contains 14 residues. Germline V lookup: CDR1 WSHSY, CDR2 SAAADI. V lost 10 bases to trimming and J lost 4 bases, with 18 bases between them. CDR3 coding DNA: TGCGCCACCACCCCCAACAGGGTCCCAGATACGCAGTATTTT. It is translated as CATTPNRVPDTQYF.

V and J are TRBV19 and TRBJ1-1; tentatively, D is TRBD1 (6 bases). CDR3 length: 15 amino acids. Germline V lookup: CDR1 LNHDA, CDR2 SQIVND (reference sequence). With 3 bases removed from V and 2 bases from J, the gap between germline ends came to 13 bases. CDR3 DNA sequence: TGTGCCAGTAGTATCCCGACAGGAATAAACACTGAAGCTTTCTTT. Translation: CASSIPTGINTEAFF.